Presented here are 32 T cell receptor beta chains from one specimen sequenced in a study of shared clonotypes between healthy human individuals. Data came from immunoSEQ multiplex PCR; TCRdb stores just in-frame clones and leaves some out. The table shows fewer than 350,000 clones, with around 86% occurring only once. The sequenced material came from memory CD8+ T cells sorted from blood. Regarding subset: CD45RO+ cells pooled with CCR7-negative TemRA cells. These receptor sequences come from a man aged 18 to 30 in good health.

Only one count was recorded for this clone. This rearrangement joins TRBV6-6 to TRBJ2-3; 10 nucleotides align to TRBD2. The CDR3 runs to 15 residues. Per germline, CDR1 MNHNY and CDR2 SVGAGI (reference sequence). Unmatched junction bases numbered 2, after V lost 2 bases and J lost 3 bases. The CDR3 DNA sequence: TGTGCCAGCAGTTACGGAGCGGGGGGGACAGATACGCAGTATTTT. This gives the protein CASSYGAGGTDTQYF.

The chain joins TRBV30 to TRBJ2-7; the D is unclear. The CDR3 runs 11 residues. CDR1 is GTSNPN and CDR2 is SVGIG in the germline V gene (reference sequence). Trimming removed 1 base from V and 6 bases from J, with 7 bases in between. The CDR3 region has the DNA TGTGCCTGGAGTGAAGTAGGCGAGCAGTACTTC. It encodes CAWSEVGEQYF.

This clone was observed a few times. This chain uses TRBV29-1 with TRBJ1-2, with D hard to call. Germline values: CDR1 SQVTM, CDR2 ANQGSEA. Trimming removed 0 bases at V and 0 bases at J, with 11 bases between. The CDR3 is 15 amino acids. In nucleotides, the CDR3 is TGCAGCGTTGAAGATCGTGAGTCTTCTAACTATGGCTACACCTTC. Translation: CSVEDRESSNYGYTF.

The V call is TRBV30, the J call TRBJ2-7; D may be TRBD1 (6 bases). With 1 base removed from V and 6 bases from J, the gap between germline ends came to 13 bases. Germline CDR1 GTSNPN, CDR2 SVGIG (reference sequence). The length of the CDR3 is 13 residues. DNA of the CDR3: TGTGCCTGGAGTGAAATGACAGGTTTCGAGCAGTACTTC. Encoded protein: CAWSEMTGFEQYF.

The V call is TRBV2, the J call TRBJ1-1; maybe TRBD1 (5 bases). V shed 4 bases and J shed 1 base, with 10 bases lying between them. Germline V gene lookup returns CDR1 SNHLY and CDR2 FYNNEI. The CDR3 extends over 14 amino acids. The CDR3 DNA is TGTGCCAGCAGTGGTGGACAACCGAACACTGAAGCTTTCTTT. Its translation: CASSGGQPNTEAFF.

J is TRBJ1-1 and V is TRBV6-1, with TRBD1 identical over 7 bases. This CDR3 is 14 amino acids long. The trim removed 0 bases at V and 8 bases at J, leaving 6 bases unmatched. Germline V CDR1 and CDR2: MNHNS, SASEGT. The CDR3 sequence is CASSEARATGEAFF. The CDR3 nucleotides read TGTGCCAGCAGTGAAGCAAGGGCGACAGGGGAAGCTTTCTTT.

The chain is built from TRBV5-1 and TRBJ2-7; D is uncertain. Per the germline V gene, CDR1 is SGHRS and CDR2 is YFSETQ. V gave up 1 base and J gave up 1 base, with 12 bases separating them. The CDR3 is 15 amino acids. The CDR3 DNA reads as TGCGCCAGCAGCTTGTCAGCGTATTCATCCTACGAGCAGTACTTC. Its protein product is CASSLSAYSSYEQYF.

The rearrangement links TRBV7-9 to TRBJ2-3; perhaps TRBD2 as D (6 bases). Trimming pared 2 bases from V and 4 bases from J, leaving 19 bases between. Germline assignment: CDR1 SEHNR and CDR2 FQNEAQ (reference sequence). The CDR3 contains 17 residues. CDR3 DNA: TGTGCCAGCAGCTTAAGCGGGTCTAGCATCTTCTCAGATACGCAGTATTTT. Protein: CASSLSGSSIFSDTQYF.

The chain joins TRBV6-1 to TRBJ2-7; D gene ambiguous. Germline CDR1 is MNHNS and CDR2 is SASEGT. The CDR3 length is 14 residues. Deletions cut 1 base from V and 3 bases from J, with 10 bases between. CDR3 sequence: CASSEGFPFYEQYF. The DNA of the CDR3 is TGTGCCAGCAGTGAAGGGTTTCCTTTCTACGAGCAGTACTTC.

The chain joins TRBV9 to TRBJ2-7; D gene unclear. V gave up 0 bases and J gave up 2 bases, with 9 bases separating them. This CDR3 is 14 amino acids long. Germline assignment: CDR1 SGDLS and CDR2 YYNGEE. CDR3 residues: CASSVGVGTYEQYF. The CDR3 DNA follows: TGTGCCAGCAGCGTAGGAGTCGGTACCTACGAGCAGTACTTC. Drawing the rest from reference TRBV9 and TRBJ2-7, the complete variable domain is DSGVTQTPKHLITATGQRVTLRCSPRSGDLSVYWYQQSLDQGLQFLIQYYNGEERAKGNILERFSAQQFPDLHSELNLSSLELGDSALYFCASSVGVGTYEQYFGPGTRLTVT.

This chain uses TRBV10-3 with TRBJ2-7, with 10 bases that match TRBD1. The CDR3 totals 13 residues. CDR1 and CDR2 (germline): ENHRY, SYGVKD. Trimming cost V 5 bases and J 5 bases; bases outside gene matches: 3. CDR3 DNA: TGTGCCATCAGTCTAGGGACAGGGGACGAGCAGTACTTC. It is translated as CAISLGTGDEQYF.

The chain carries TRBV7-6 and TRBJ1-2; a possible D gene is TRBD1 (6 bases). The V end lost 10 bases, the J end lost 4 bases, and 13 bases lay between the germline ends. The CDR3 covers 12 residues. Germline V gives CDR1 SGHVS, CDR2 FNYEAQ. For the CDR3, the DNA is TGTGCCACGTCCGGGGACACCTATGGCTACACCTTC. It encodes CATSGDTYGYTF.

This clone was detected only once. The chain combines TRBV27 with TRBJ2-1; 12 bases align to TRBD2. The V segment lost 9 bases and the J segment 7 bases; nucleotides outside the gene matches: 7. The CDR3 is 14 residues long. Germline V CDR1 and CDR2: MNHEY, SMNVEV (reference sequence). The CDR3 coding sequence is TGTGCCAGTCAGACTAGCGGGAGTCGGAATGAGCAGTTCTTC. The encoded protein is CASQTSGSRNEQFF.

This clone was counted a single time. The rearrangement joins TRBV6-5 to TRBJ2-3, with D tentatively TRBD1 (5 bases). Between the trimmed V and J ends, which lost 0 bases and 0 bases, there was a span of 10 bases. The CDR3 extends over 16 amino acids. Germline V gene data show CDR1 as MNHEY and CDR2 as SVGAGI. CDR3 in DNA: TGTGCCAGCAGTTACTCTTGGACAACTAGCACAGATACGCAGTATTTT. This gives the protein CASSYSWTTSTDTQYF.

CDR3 region: CASSPPNKDNQPQHF. The CDR3 bases are TGCGCCAGCAGCCCCCCGAACAAGGACAATCAGCCCCAGCATTTT. The rearrangement uses TRBV10-2 and TRBJ1-5; no clear D gene. In germline, CDR1 is WSHSY, CDR2 SAAADI. The CDR3 is 15 amino acids. V lost 6 bases and J lost 3, with 15 bases in between.

This chain links TRBV28 with TRBJ2-5, with a possible D match to TRBD1 (6 bases). The CDR3 runs 19 residues. Trimming took off 6 bases at V and 0 bases at J, with 26 bases between the two ends. The germline V gene has CDR1 MDHEN and CDR2 SYDVKM. In DNA form, the CDR3 reads TGTGCCAGCAGGAACCGAAACCACAGGGTGCTTTCGTACCAAGAGACCCAGTACTTC. Residues: CASRNRNHRVLSYQETQYF.

V usage is TRBV7-9 and J usage is TRBJ2-1, with 7 bases that match TRBD2. With 4 bases clipped from V and 4 bases from J, the junction kept 13 bases outside the gene matches. The CDR3 sequence is 17 residues long. Germline CDR1 SEHNR, CDR2 FQNEAQ (reference sequence). CDR3 DNA sequence: TGTGCCAGCAGCTCACCAGGGCTGGCGGGGGAATACAATGAGCAGTTCTTC. Its translation is CASSSPGLAGEYNEQFF. The full variable domain, rest sourced from reference TRBV7-9 and TRBJ2-1, is DTGVSQNPRHKITKRGQNVTFRCDPISEHNRLYWYRQTLGQGPEFLTYFQNEAQLEKSRLLSDRFSAERPKGSFSTLEIQRTEQGDSAMYLCASSSPGLAGEYNEQFFGPGTRLTVL.

This clone was observed a single time. This sequence joins TRBV27 and TRBJ2-2; D is ambiguous. Per germline, CDR1 MNHEY and CDR2 SMNVEV (reference sequence). The CDR3 length is 14 residues. V lost 2 bases and J lost 3, with 7 bases in between. CDR3 nucleotide sequence: TGTGCCAGCAGTTTAGGCGTGCACACCGGGGAGCTGTTTTTT. Amino acid sequence: CASSLGVHTGELFF.

The chain joins TRBV9 to TRBJ1-1; 10 nucleotides line up with TRBD1. Germline-derived CDR1 and CDR2 are SGDLS and YYNGEE. The ends lost 2 bases at V and 5 bases at J; junction bases unmatched: 6. The CDR3 is made up of 15 amino acids. The CDR3 bases are TGTGCCAGCAGCGTGGAAGGGACAGGGGTTACTGAAGCTTTCTTT. This gives the protein CASSVEGTGVTEAFF.

The chain recombines TRBV28 with TRBJ1-2, with TRBD1 as a possible D gene (5 bases). The germline gives CDR1 MDHEN, CDR2 SYDVKM. This CDR3 is 12 amino acids long. Deletions cut 3 bases from V and 7 bases from J, with 9 bases between. The CDR3 sequence: CASSLRGGGYTF. The CDR3 nucleotides read TGTGCCAGCAGTTTGCGGGGCGGTGGCTACACCTTC.

J is TRBJ2-7 and V is TRBV4-1, with D perhaps TRBD2 (5 bases). The germline CDR1 and CDR2 sequences are MGHRA and YSYEKL. V was shortened by 0 bases and J by 4 bases, with 13 bases between the two germline ends. The CDR3 is 15 residues long. CDR3 bases: TGCGCCAGCAGCCAAGATCGAGCGGTCTTATACGAGCAGTACTTC. It encodes CASSQDRAVLYEQYF.

This chain joins TRBV7-9 and TRBJ2-2; D unresolved. The CDR3 contains 13 residues. Trimming took 4 bases from V and 2 from J, leaving 5 bases between them. The germline V gene has CDR1 SEHNR and CDR2 FQNEAQ (reference sequence). CDR3 DNA: TGTGCCAGCAGCTCCCCTAACACCGGGGAGCTGTTTTTT. Protein sequence: CASSSPNTGELFF.

The genes are TRBV4-2 and TRBJ2-7; the D gene is possibly TRBD2 (6 bases). The germline gives CDR1 LGHNA, CDR2 YNFKEQ. V was trimmed by 3 bases and J by 5 bases, leaving 17 bases between them. This CDR3 has 15 residues. The CDR3 loop reads CASSQGLGLWHEQYF. For the CDR3, the DNA is TGTGCCAGCAGCCAGGGGTTGGGACTTTGGCACGAGCAGTACTTC.

J is TRBJ2-7 and V is TRBV27, with D perhaps TRBD1 (5 bases). This CDR3 is built from 16 residues. Looked up from germline, CDR1 is MNHEY and CDR2 is SMNVEV (reference sequence). V lost 7 bases to trimming and J lost 5 bases, with 24 bases between them. CDR3 loop: CASTPSFGAFIDEQYF. In DNA form, the CDR3 reads TGTGCCAGCACCCCCTCGTTTGGGGCCTTTATAGACGAGCAGTACTTC.

CDR3 in amino acids: CASSRGIAGFYEQYF. CDR3 bases: TGCGCCAGCTCCCGAGGGATAGCGGGTTTCTACGAGCAGTACTTC. This chain joins TRBV4-3 and TRBJ2-7; 7 nucleotides agree with TRBD2. Germline trimming cut 8 bases from V and 3 bases from J; bases unmatched to any gene: 13. Germline V gives CDR1 LGHNA, CDR2 YSLEER. This CDR3 comprises 15 residues.

The chain uses TRBV28 and TRBJ2-7, with 11 bases identical to TRBD2. The CDR3 totals 14 residues. V was pared by 7 bases and J by 2 bases, with 4 bases of the junction left unmatched. In germline, CDR1 is MDHEN, CDR2 SYDVKM. In DNA, the CDR3 is TGTGCCAGCACCGATAGCGGGGGGGCCTACGAGCAGTACTTC. As protein: CASTDSGGAYEQYF.

The CDR3 DNA follows: TGTGCCAGCCGATCAGGGGAGACCCAGTACTTC. It encodes CASRSGETQYF. The chain uses TRBV7-9 and TRBJ2-5; weak D call: TRBD1 (5 bases). CDR1 is SEHNR, CDR2 FQNEAQ, per germline (reference sequence). The CDR3 consists of 11 residues. V lost 8 bases, J lost 5 bases, and 9 bases lay in between.

The genes are TRBV4-3 and TRBJ1-4; maybe TRBD1 (6 bases). Trimming left V 0 bases short and J 8 bases short, with 13 bases between. Germline CDR1 reads LGHNA; CDR2 reads YSLEER. This CDR3 contains 15 residues. In nucleotides, the CDR3 is TGCGCCAGCAGCCAAGATAGTGGGGACAACGAAAAACTGTTTTTT. Translating gives CASSQDSGDNEKLFF.

The table lists this clone with a count of one. CDR3 bases: TGTGCCTGGAGTGACAGGTCCCTACAAGAGACCCAGTACTTC. Translation: CAWSDRSLQETQYF. The chain joins TRBV30 to TRBJ2-5, with D perhaps matching TRBD1 (5 bases). CDR1 is GTSNPN and CDR2 is SVGIG in the germline V gene (reference sequence). V gave up 1 base and J gave up 2 bases, with 11 bases separating them. The CDR3 totals 14 residues.

This chain links TRBV27 with TRBJ2-7; 9 bases agree with TRBD1. This CDR3 has 14 amino acids. The V segment lost 2 bases and the J segment 3 bases; nucleotides outside the gene matches: 2. CDR1 MNHEY and CDR2 SMNVEV come from the germline V gene (reference sequence). The CDR3 DNA sequence: TGTGCCAGCAGTTTAGGGGGACAGGGCTACGAGCAGTACTTC. Translation: CASSLGGQGYEQYF.

This chain connects TRBV7-9 to TRBJ2-2, with 15 bases lining up with TRBD2. Trimming cost V 3 bases and J 3 bases; bases outside gene matches: 5. The germline CDR1 and CDR2 sequences are SEHNR and FQNEAQ (reference sequence). The CDR3 contains 18 residues. CDR3 protein: CASSFTRTSGRDTGELFF. The CDR3 bases are TGTGCCAGCAGCTTCACACGGACTAGCGGGAGGGACACCGGGGAGCTGTTTTTT.

J is TRBJ1-1 and V is TRBV7-8; D remains ambiguous. Germline assignment: CDR1 SGHVS and CDR2 FQNEAQ. This CDR3 contains 17 residues. Trimming cost V 5 bases and J 0 bases, with 19 bases left between them. DNA for the CDR3: TGTGCCAGCAGCCAAGCCCCCGAGGCACGGCTGAACACTGAAGCTTTCTTT. Its translation is CASSQAPEARLNTEAFF.